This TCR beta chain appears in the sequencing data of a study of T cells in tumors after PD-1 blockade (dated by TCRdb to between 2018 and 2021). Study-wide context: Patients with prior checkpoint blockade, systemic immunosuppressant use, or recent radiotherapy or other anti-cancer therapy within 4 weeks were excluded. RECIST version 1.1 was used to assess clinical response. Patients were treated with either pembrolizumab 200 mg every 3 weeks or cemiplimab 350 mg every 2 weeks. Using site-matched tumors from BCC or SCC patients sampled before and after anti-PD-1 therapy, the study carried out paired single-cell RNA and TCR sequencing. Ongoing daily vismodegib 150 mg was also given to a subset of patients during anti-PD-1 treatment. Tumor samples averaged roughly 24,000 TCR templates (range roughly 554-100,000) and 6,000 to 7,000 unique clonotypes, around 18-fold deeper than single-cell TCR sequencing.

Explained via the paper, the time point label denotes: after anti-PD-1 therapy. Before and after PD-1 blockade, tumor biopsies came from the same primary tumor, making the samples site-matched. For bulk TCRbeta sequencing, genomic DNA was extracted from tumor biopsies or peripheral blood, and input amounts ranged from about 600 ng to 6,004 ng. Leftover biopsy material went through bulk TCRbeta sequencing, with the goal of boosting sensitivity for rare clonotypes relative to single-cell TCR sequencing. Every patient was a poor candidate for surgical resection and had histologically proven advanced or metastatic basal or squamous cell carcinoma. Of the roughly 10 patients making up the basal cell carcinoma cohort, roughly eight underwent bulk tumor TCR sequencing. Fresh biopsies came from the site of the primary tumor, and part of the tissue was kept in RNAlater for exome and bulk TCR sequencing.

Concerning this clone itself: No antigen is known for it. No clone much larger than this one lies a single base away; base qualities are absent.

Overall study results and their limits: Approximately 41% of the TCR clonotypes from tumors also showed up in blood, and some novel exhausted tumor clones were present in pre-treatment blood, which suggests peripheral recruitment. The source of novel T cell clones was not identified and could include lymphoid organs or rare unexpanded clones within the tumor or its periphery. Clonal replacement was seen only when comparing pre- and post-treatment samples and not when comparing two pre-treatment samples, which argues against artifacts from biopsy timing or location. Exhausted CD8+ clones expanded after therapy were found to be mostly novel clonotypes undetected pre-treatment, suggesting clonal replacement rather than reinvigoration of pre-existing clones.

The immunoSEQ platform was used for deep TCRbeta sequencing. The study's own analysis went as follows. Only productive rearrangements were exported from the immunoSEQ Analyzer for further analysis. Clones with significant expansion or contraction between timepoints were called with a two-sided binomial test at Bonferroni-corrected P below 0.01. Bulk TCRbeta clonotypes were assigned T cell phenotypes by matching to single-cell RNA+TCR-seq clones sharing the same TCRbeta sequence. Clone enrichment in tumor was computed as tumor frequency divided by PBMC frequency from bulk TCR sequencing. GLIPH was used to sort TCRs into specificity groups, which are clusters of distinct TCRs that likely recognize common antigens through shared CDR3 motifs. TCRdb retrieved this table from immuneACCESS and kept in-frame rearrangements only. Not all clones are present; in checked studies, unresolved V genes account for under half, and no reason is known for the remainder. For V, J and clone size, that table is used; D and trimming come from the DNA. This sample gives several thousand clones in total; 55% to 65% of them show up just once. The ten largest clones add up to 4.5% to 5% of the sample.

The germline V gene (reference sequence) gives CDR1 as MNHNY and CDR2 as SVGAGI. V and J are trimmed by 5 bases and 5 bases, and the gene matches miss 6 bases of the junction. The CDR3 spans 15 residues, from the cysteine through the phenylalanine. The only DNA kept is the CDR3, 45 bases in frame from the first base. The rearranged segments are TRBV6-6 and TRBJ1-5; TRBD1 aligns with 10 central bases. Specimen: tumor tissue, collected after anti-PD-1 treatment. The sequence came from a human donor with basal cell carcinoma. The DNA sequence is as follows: TGTGCCAGCAGTCTCCAGACAGGGGGCTATCAGCCCCAGCATTTT. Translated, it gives CASSLQTGGYQPQHF.